Listed below are T cell receptor beta chains from one sample, sequenced in a study of shared clonotypes between healthy human individuals. Sequencing was performed with immunoSEQ multiplex PCR; in TCRdb, only in-frame clones are kept and a portion is missing. This table has some 2 million clones, about 95% appearing once. Sequencing was carried out using naive CD8+ T cells sorted from blood. All receptors come from a man between 18 and 29 years old in good health. The CDR3 runs from the conserved cysteine through the conserved F or W. The D gene is left open where the match is weak. Expanded clones get a size class; other rows say once, few or many, or leave the size out.

j_gene | abundance | v_gene | d_gene | CDR3aa | CDR3nt
TRBJ2-7 | NA | TRBV5-4 | NA | CASSLGQNEQYF | TGTGCCAGCAGCTTGGGGCAGAACGAGCAGTACTTC
TRBJ1-2 | NA | TRBV29-1 | NA | CSSGGDGSYGYTF | TGCAGCTCGGGGGGGGACGGATCCTATGGCTACACCTTC
TRBJ1-6 | NA | TRBV9 | TRBD1 | CASSVGQGNSPLHF | TGTGCCAGCAGCGTAGGACAGGGTAATTCACCCCTCCACTTT
TRBJ1-2 | NA | TRBV6-6 | NA | CASSYPHDGWEVNYTF | TGTGCCAGCAGTTACCCACATGACGGCTGGGAGGTAAACTACACCTTC
TRBJ2-5 | NA | TRBV11-2 | NA | CASSLSRGQETQYF | TGTGCCAGCAGCCTATCCCGGGGCCAAGAGACCCAGTACTTC
TRBJ2-3 | NA | TRBV5-4 | TRBD2 | CASSFSGNTDTQYF | TGTGCCAGCAGCTTTAGCGGGAACACAGATACGCAGTATTTT
TRBJ1-2 | NA | TRBV28 | NA | CASSPLYEGGTYGYTF | TGTGCCAGCAGTCCTCTTTACGAGGGGGGAACCTATGGCTACACCTTC
TRBJ2-7 | NA | TRBV28 | TRBD1 | CASSPGQGYEQYF | TGTGCCAGCAGTCCAGGACAGGGTTACGAGCAGTACTTC
TRBJ2-7 | NA | TRBV6-4 | TRBD1 | CASSATSPADRGRVEQYF | TGTGCCAGCAGTGCCACCTCCCCCGCGGACAGGGGGCGCGTCGAGCAGTACTTC
TRBJ2-1 | NA | TRBV29-1 | TRBD2 | CSVALADYNEQFF | TGCAGCGTTGCTCTAGCGGACTACAATGAGCAGTTCTTC
TRBJ2-3 | NA | TRBV7-9 | TRBD2 | CASSPRLAGGPGGPDTQYF | TGTGCCAGCAGCCCACGGTTAGCGGGAGGCCCGGGGGGGCCAGATACGCAGTATTTT
TRBJ2-5 | NA | TRBV28 | NA | CASSYRLGETQYF | TGTGCCAGCAGTTATCGGCTGGGGGAGACCCAGTACTTC
TRBJ1-2 | NA | TRBV14 | NA | CASSQWEQGNVGYTF | TGTGCCAGCAGCCAATGGGAACAGGGAAACGTTGGCTACACCTTC
TRBJ1-2 | NA | TRBV11-2 | NA | CASSLAVGGGYTF | TGTGCCAGCAGCTTAGCTGTAGGGGGAGGCTACACCTTC
TRBJ2-1 | NA | TRBV18 | NA | CASSPPGVYNEQFF | TGTGCCAGCTCACCACCCGGGGTCTACAATGAGCAGTTCTTC
TRBJ2-7 | NA | TRBV11-2 | NA | CASSFGQGYEQYF | TGTGCCAGCAGCTTTGGTCAGGGGTACGAGCAGTACTTC
TRBJ2-2 | NA | TRBV9 | NA | CASSVQPMNGELFF | TGTGCCAGCAGCGTACAACCGATGAACGGGGAGCTGTTTTTT
TRBJ1-5 | NA | TRBV28 | NA | CASSAPLLQGQPQHF | TGTGCCAGCAGCGCTCCCCTCCTCCAGGGTCAGCCCCAGCATTTT
TRBJ2-5 | NA | TRBV27 | NA | CASSPIGGDGETQYF | TGTGCCAGCAGTCCAATAGGGGGGGACGGTGAGACCCAGTACTTC
TRBJ2-2 | few | TRBV30 | NA | CAWSGAGELFF | TGTGCCTGGAGTGGAGCCGGGGAGCTGTTTTTT
TRBJ2-7 | NA | TRBV19 | NA | CASSIVQRSEQYF | TGTGCCAGTAGTATCGTCCAGCGGTCCGAGCAGTACTTC
TRBJ2-7 | NA | TRBV4-1 | NA | CASSPKGEGYEQYF | TGCGCCAGCAGTCCTAAGGGGGAGGGATACGAGCAGTACTTC
TRBJ1-2 | NA | TRBV27 | TRBD1 | CASSTRDSGEYGYTF | TGTGCCAGCAGTACGAGGGACAGCGGGGAATACGGCTACACCTTC
TRBJ1-2 | NA | TRBV28 | NA | CASSPPWGPNYGYTF | TGTGCCAGCAGTCCTCCGTGGGGTCCTAACTATGGCTACACCTTC
TRBJ1-1 | NA | TRBV19 | NA | CASSIMQNTEAFF | TGTGCCAGTAGTATAATGCAGAACACTGAAGCTTTCTTT
TRBJ2-2 | NA | TRBV28 | TRBD1 | CASRMQGDTGELFF | TGTGCCAGCAGGATGCAGGGGGACACCGGGGAGCTGTTTTTT
TRBJ2-7 | NA | TRBV28 | TRBD2 | CASSLDLAGGYEQYF | TGTGCCAGCAGTTTGGATCTAGCGGGAGGCTACGAGCAGTACTTC
TRBJ1-1 | NA | TRBV9 | TRBD1 | CASSVEIWEGALGQSEAFF | TGTGCCAGCAGCGTAGAAATCTGGGAGGGGGCACTGGGACAGAGTGAAGCTTTCTTT
TRBJ2-5 | NA | TRBV30 | NA | CAWNRVQETQYF | TGTGCCTGGAACAGGGTCCAAGAGACCCAGTACTTC
TRBJ2-3 | NA | TRBV4-1 | NA | CASSQVGVATDTQYF | TGCGCCAGCAGCCAAGTAGGAGTAGCCACAGATACGCAGTATTTT
TRBJ1-3 | NA | TRBV5-6 | NA | CASSAEDNTIYF | TGTGCCAGCAGCGCGGAGGACAACACCATATATTTT
TRBJ2-7 | NA | TRBV7-9 | TRBD1 | CASSYMTGGTEQYF | TGTGCCAGCAGCTACATGACAGGGGGTACCGAGCAGTACTTC
TRBJ1-2 | NA | TRBV27 | NA | CASSFQGGNYGYTF | TGTGCCAGCAGTTTCCAGGGAGGTAACTATGGCTACACCTTC
TRBJ1-4 | once | TRBV4-1 | NA | CASSQPEEGEAEKLFF | TGCGCCAGCAGCCAACCCGAGGAAGGGGAGGCGGAAAAACTGTTTTTT
TRBJ2-2 | once | TRBV7-8 | NA | CASSETGNTGELFF | TGTGCCAGCAGCGAAACAGGGAACACCGGGGAGCTGTTTTTT
TRBJ2-7 | NA | TRBV27 | NA | CASSLRAGGFYEQYF | TGTGCCAGCAGTTTAAGGGCAGGGGGGTTCTACGAGCAGTACTTC
TRBJ1-6 | NA | TRBV11-2 | TRBD1 | CASSHGQGENSPLHF | TGTGCCAGCAGCCATGGACAGGGTGAGAATTCACCCCTCCACTTT
TRBJ2-1 | NA | TRBV11-2 | NA | CASSSDYNSYNEQFF | TGTGCCAGCAGCTCTGACTATAACTCCTACAATGAGCAGTTCTTC
TRBJ1-1 | NA | TRBV11-1 | NA | CASSLARVSGHAEAFF | TGTGCCAGCAGCTTAGCTCGGGTATCGGGTCACGCTGAAGCTTTCTTT
TRBJ2-1 | NA | TRBV27 | TRBD1 | CASSPTGSSYNEQFF | TGTGCCAGCAGCCCGACAGGGTCTTCCTACAATGAGCAGTTCTTC
TRBJ2-1 | NA | TRBV9 | NA | CASSVDVGTEQFF | TGTGCCAGCAGCGTAGATGTCGGGACTGAGCAGTTCTTC
TRBJ1-3 | once | TRBV5-6 | NA | CASSWGLDSGNTIYF | TGTGCCAGCAGCTGGGGGTTGGACTCTGGAAACACCATATATTTT
TRBJ2-7 | NA | TRBV4-3 | TRBD2 | CASSQDGTSGNSEQYF | TGCGCCAGCAGCCAAGATGGGACTAGCGGGAACAGTGAGCAGTACTTC
TRBJ1-5 | NA | TRBV28 | NA | CASSSVWQGNQPQHF | TGTGCCAGCAGTTCGGTTTGGCAGGGTAATCAGCCCCAGCATTTT
TRBJ2-6 | NA | TRBV27 | NA | CASSFLPAGTTGANVLTF | TGTGCCAGCAGTTTCCTGCCAGCGGGGACAACTGGGGCCAACGTCCTGACTTTC
TRBJ1-3 | once | TRBV5-1 | TRBD1 | CASSLGSPDRVGNTIYF | TGCGCCAGCAGCTTGGGGTCCCCCGACAGGGTCGGAAACACCATATATTTT
TRBJ2-7 | NA | TRBV6-5 | NA | CASSLGSAYEQYF | TGTGCCAGCAGTTTGGGCAGCGCGTACGAGCAGTACTTC
TRBJ2-7 | once | TRBV6-5 | NA | CASSYEQGESYEQYF | TGTGCCAGCAGTTACGAACAGGGAGAATCCTACGAGCAGTACTTC
TRBJ1-3 | NA | TRBV9 | NA | CASSGTVTGTGNTIYF | TGTGCCAGCAGCGGGACAGTTACGGGGACTGGAAACACCATATATTTT
TRBJ2-7 | once | TRBV4-3 | NA | CASSQGFSYEQYF | TGCGCCAGCAGCCAAGGATTCTCCTACGAGCAGTACTTC
TRBJ2-1 | NA | TRBV5-1 | NA | CASSLMGGRYNEQFF | TGCGCCAGCAGCTTGATGGGGGGAAGGTACAATGAGCAGTTCTTC
TRBJ2-1 | NA | TRBV27 | NA | CASSLISSSYNEQFF | TGTGCCAGCAGTTTAATTTCGAGCTCCTACAATGAGCAGTTCTTC
TRBJ2-7 | few | TRBV5-8 | TRBD1 | CASSSGDREAYEQYF | TGTGCCAGCAGCTCGGGGGACAGGGAAGCCTACGAGCAGTACTTC
TRBJ1-6 | NA | TRBV27 | NA | CASSLSGSYNSPLHF | TGTGCCAGCAGTCTATCAGGTTCCTATAATTCACCCCTCCACTTT
TRBJ2-7 | once | TRBV5-4 | NA | CASSLLGRADSYEQYF | TGTGCCAGCAGCCTCCTCGGCAGGGCCGACTCCTACGAGCAGTACTTC
TRBJ1-2 | NA | TRBV20-1 | NA | CSAGGMAGYTF | TGCAGTGCTGGGGGGATGGCTGGCTACACCTTC